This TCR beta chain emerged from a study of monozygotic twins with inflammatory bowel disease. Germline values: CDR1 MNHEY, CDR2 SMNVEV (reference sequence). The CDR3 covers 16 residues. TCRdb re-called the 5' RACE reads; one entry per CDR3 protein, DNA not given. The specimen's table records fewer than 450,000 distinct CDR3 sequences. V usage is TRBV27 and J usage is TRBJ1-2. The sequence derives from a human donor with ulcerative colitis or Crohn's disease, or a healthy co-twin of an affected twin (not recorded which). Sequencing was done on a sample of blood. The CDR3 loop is CASYGGVARVTYGYTF.